The present TCR beta chain was sequenced within a study of CD8 T cells in ankylosing spondylitis. TCRdb ran MiXCR on the 5' RACE reads and lists one entry per CDR3 protein. The sample contains 90,000 to 100,000 distinct CDR3 sequences, about 8.6% of which appear only once. Germline CDR1 and CDR2: LGHNA and YSLEER. The trim removed 4 bases at V and 0 bases at J, leaving 5 bases unmatched. The CDR3 contains 16 residues. This clonotype showed up many times. The chain employs TRBV4-3 and TRBJ2-1; 8 positions agree with TRBD2. The source is a male donor with ankylosing spondylitis or in good health (not recorded which). The material sequenced was blood, either unsorted or a sorted T cell fraction (not recorded which). The CDR3 reads CASSRSGANSYNEQFF. The CDR3 coding sequence is TGCGCCAGCAGCCGTAGCGGGGCCAACTCCTACAATGAGCAGTTCTTC.